Reported below is one T cell receptor (beta chain). Germline V gene sequence: CDR1 DFQATT, CDR2 SNEGSKA (reference sequence). V was clipped by 5 bases and J by 7 bases, with 6 bases between them. The CDR3 is made up of 10 amino acids. This sample stems from a study of OX40 agonist ivuxolimab in advanced cancers. Data came from immunoSEQ multiplex PCR; TCRdb stores just in-frame clones and leaves some out. The sample has about 160,000 clones; 94% are singletons. The starting material was CD4+ or CD8+ T cells sorted from blood, obtained in a trial of the OX40 agonist ivuxolimab. The clonotype comes from an adult with an advanced solid tumor such as melanoma, head and neck, liver or kidney cancer. The gene calls are TRBV20-1 and TRBJ2-1, with D hard to call. The CDR3 loop reads CSALGNEQFF. The CDR3 nucleotides are TGCAGTGCTCTAGGAAATGAGCAGTTCTTC.